Listed below are T cell receptor beta chains from one sample, sequenced in a study of T cell changes during pregnancy in multiple sclerosis. The table came from immunoSEQ multiplex PCR; TCRdb's copy has only in-frame clones and leaves some out. Seen here are some 110,000 clones, approximately 90% observed once, and the top ten hold 1.5%. This sample comprised peripheral blood, obtained in the third trimester of pregnancy. These receptor sequences come from a female donor with multiple sclerosis, enrolled in a pregnancy study. The CDR3 runs from the conserved cysteine through the conserved F or W.

v_call cdr3_aa
TRBV5-1 CASSLLGGQETQYF
TRBV19 CASNPGAQTNEKLFF
TRBV18 CASSPSTRGETQYF
TRBV9 CASSPQGARTEQFF
TRBV7-9 CASSFRQDNTEAFF
TRBV5-1 CASSLRTGEDYEQYF
TRBV6-1 CASSDYISGNTIYF
TRBV6-5 CASSYFPRQTFYGYTF
TRBV6-1 CASSDPGLAAKSTDTQYF
TRBV7-6 CASSPRGRGGLETQYF
TRBV30 CAWSWTGSGNTIYF
TRBV2 CASSESMVLASTDTQYF
TRBV2 CASRNPLRDTSYEQYF
TRBV10-3 CAISEGLAGASYNEQFF
TRBV1 CTSSPRRENTGELFF
TRBV7-2 CASSLGFATYNEQFF
TRBV6-6 CASSYSHRGGSQPQHF